Each of the 8 T cell receptor beta chains below was sequenced from the same sample in a study of OX40 agonist ivuxolimab in advanced cancers. Libraries were prepared by immunoSEQ multiplex PCR; TCRdb keeps only in-frame clonotypes and omits some of them. The profile shows roughly 80,000 clones, about 91% of them singletons. Sample: CD4+ or CD8+ T cells sorted from blood, taken in a trial of the OX40 agonist ivuxolimab. Receptors were obtained from an adult with an advanced solid tumor such as melanoma, head and neck, liver or kidney cancer.

In regard to this clone: Within the sample, other DNA sequences also encode this same CDR3. The V and J genes are TRBV18 and TRBJ2-3; 7 bases line up with TRBD1. CDR3 length equals 15 residues. Germline CDR1 reads KGHSH; CDR2 reads LQKENI. J lost 6 bases, V lost 1 base, and 7 bases had no gene match. DNA of the CDR3: TGTGCCAGCTCACCACGACAGGGCGCGGCGGATACGCAGTATTTT. It codes for CASSPRQGAADTQYF.

V usage is TRBV7-2 and J usage is TRBJ2-2; the match to TRBD2 covers 10 bases. With V trimmed by 6 bases and J by 0 bases, 7 bases remained unmatched. From germline, CDR1 is SGHTA and CDR2 FQGNSA. The CDR3 consists of 17 residues. The CDR3 bases are TGTGCCAGCAGTCAAACTAGCGGGGCACCGAACACCGGGGAGCTGTTTTTT. Amino acids: CASSQTSGAPNTGELFF. Drawing the rest from reference TRBV7-2 and TRBJ2-2, the complete variable domain is GAGVSQSPSNKVTEKGKDVELRCDPISGHTALYWYRQSLGQGLEFLIYFQGNSAPDKSGLPSDRFSAERTGGSVSTLTIQRTQQEDSAVYLCASSQTSGAPNTGELFFGEGSRLTVL.

The chain has TRBV11-2 and TRBJ2-4; D gene unclear. Germline V gene lookup returns CDR1 SGHAT and CDR2 FQNNGV. This CDR3 is built from 13 residues. The V and J ends lost 3 bases and 3 bases respectively, with 6 bases between them. The CDR3 loop is CASSLVNKNIQYF. CDR3 sequence (DNA): TGTGCCAGCAGCTTGGTGAACAAAAACATTCAGTACTTC.

The chain carries TRBV12-2 and TRBJ2-1; the table's D gene call, TRBD1, was not cross checked with the DNA. TRBV12-2 is labeled a pseudogene. The CDR3 consists of 16 residues. The CDR3 sequence: CASRLAGQGAANEQFF. The CDR3 region has the DNA TGTGCAAGTCGCTTAGCGGGACAGGGGGCGGCCAATGAGCAGTTCTTC.

V and J are TRBV6-5 and TRBJ2-3, with D perhaps being TRBD1 or TRBD2 (5 bases each). CDR1 and CDR2 (germline): MNHEY, SVGAGI. With 9 bases removed from V and 4 bases from J, the gap between germline ends came to 20 bases. CDR3 size: 15 residues. CDR3: CASAPGPVSADTQYF. CDR3 coding DNA: TGTGCCAGTGCGCCGGGACCGGTGTCGGCAGATACGCAGTATTTT.

The chain links TRBV18 to TRBJ2-7; D perhaps matches TRBD1 (6 bases). V was trimmed by 1 base and J by 6 bases, leaving 10 bases between them. This CDR3 comprises 13 residues. Germline loops: CDR1 KGHSH, CDR2 LQKENI. In nucleotides, the CDR3 is TGTGCCAGCTCACCACGACAGGCGGGCGAGCAGTACTTC. It codes for CASSPRQAGEQYF.

The CDR3 reads CASSPGTVSNQPQHF. The CDR3 region has the DNA TGCGCCAGCAGCCCCGGGACAGTGAGCAATCAGCCCCAGCATTTT. The chain joins TRBV5-1 to TRBJ1-5; TRBD1 aligns across 7 bases. Trimming cost V 4 bases and J 1 base; bases outside gene matches: 5. Germline lookup yields CDR1 SGHRS and CDR2 YFSETQ. The CDR3 runs to 15 residues.

Here the CDR3 reads CASSSRGQPQHF. The CDR3 nucleotides read TGTGCCAGCAGCTCCCGGGGCCAGCCCCAGCATTTT. The V and J genes are TRBV7-8 and TRBJ1-5, with D possibly matching TRBD1 (5 bases). Trimming left V 4 bases short and J 7 bases short, with 8 bases between. This CDR3 comprises 12 residues. The germline V gene encodes CDR1 SGHVS and CDR2 FQNEAQ.